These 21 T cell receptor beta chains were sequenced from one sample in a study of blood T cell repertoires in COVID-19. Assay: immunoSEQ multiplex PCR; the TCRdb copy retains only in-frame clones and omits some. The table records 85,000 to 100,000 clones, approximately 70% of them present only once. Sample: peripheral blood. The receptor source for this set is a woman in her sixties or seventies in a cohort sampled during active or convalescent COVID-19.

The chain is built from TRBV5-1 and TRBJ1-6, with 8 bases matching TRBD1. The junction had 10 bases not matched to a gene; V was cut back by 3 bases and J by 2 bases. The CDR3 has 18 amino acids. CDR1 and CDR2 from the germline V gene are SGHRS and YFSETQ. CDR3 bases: TGCGCCAGCAGCTACTTCGACAGGGGAGGCACCTATAATTCACCCCTCCACTTT. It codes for CASSYFDRGGTYNSPLHF.

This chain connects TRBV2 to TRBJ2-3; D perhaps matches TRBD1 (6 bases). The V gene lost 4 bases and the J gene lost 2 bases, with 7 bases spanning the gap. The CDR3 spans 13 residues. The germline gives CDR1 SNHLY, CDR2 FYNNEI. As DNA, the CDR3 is TGTGCCAGCAGTGGACAGGTCACAGATACGCAGTATTTT. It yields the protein CASSGQVTDTQYF.

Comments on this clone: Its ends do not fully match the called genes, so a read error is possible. CDR3 DNA sequence: TGTGCCAGCAGCCCGGACAGGGACGCCTTC. It is translated as CASSPDRDAF. V and J are TRBV7-9 and TRBJ1-2, with TRBD1 matching over 8 bases. The CDR3 consists of 10 residues. Germline V CDR1 and CDR2: SEHNR, FQNEAQ (reference sequence).

CDR3 DNA: TGTGCCAGCTCACCACCGAACAGTATCCCCTCCGAGCAGTACTTC. It codes for CASSPPNSIPSEQYF. The J gene is TRBJ2-7, the V gene TRBV18; the D is unclear. Germline loops: CDR1 KGHSH, CDR2 LQKENI. CDR3 length equals 15 residues. Trimming cost V 0 bases and J 6 bases, with 15 bases left between them.

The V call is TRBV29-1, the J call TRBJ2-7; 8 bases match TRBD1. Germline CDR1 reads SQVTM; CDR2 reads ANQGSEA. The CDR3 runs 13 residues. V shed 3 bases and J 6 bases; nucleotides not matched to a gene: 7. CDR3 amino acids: CSVDLTGGPEQYF. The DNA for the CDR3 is TGCAGCGTTGACCTCACAGGGGGACCCGAGCAGTACTTC.

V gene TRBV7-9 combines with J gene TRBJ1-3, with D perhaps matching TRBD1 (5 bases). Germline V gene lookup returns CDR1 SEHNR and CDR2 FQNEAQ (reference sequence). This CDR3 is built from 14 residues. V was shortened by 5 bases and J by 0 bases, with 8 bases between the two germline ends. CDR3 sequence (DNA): TGTGCCAGCAGCCGCAGGGCCTCTGGAAACACCATATATTTT. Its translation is CASSRRASGNTIYF. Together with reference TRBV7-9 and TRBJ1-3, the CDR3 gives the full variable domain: DTGVSQNPRHKITKRGQNVTFRCDPISEHNRLYWYRQTLGQGPEFLTYFQNEAQLEKSRLLSDRFSAERPKGSFSTLEIQRTEQGDSAMYLCASSRRASGNTIYFGEGSWLTVV.

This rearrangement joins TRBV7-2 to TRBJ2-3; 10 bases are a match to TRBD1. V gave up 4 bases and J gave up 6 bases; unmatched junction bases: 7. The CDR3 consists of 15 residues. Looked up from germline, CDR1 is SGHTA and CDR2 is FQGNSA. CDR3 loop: CASSSRDRGVDTQYF. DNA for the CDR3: TGTGCCAGCAGCTCCCGGGACAGGGGCGTGGATACGCAGTATTTT. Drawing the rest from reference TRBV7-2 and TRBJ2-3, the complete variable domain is GAGVSQSPSNKVTEKGKDVELRCDPISGHTALYWYRQSLGQGLEFLIYFQGNSAPDKSGLPSDRFSAERTGGSVSTLTIQRTQQEDSAVYLCASSSRDRGVDTQYFGPGTRLTVL.

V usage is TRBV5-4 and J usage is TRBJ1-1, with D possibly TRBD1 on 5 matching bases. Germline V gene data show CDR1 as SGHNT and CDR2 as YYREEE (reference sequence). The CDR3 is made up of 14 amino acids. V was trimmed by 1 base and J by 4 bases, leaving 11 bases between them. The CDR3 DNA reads TGTGCCAGCAGCTTGACATACGGGGGCACTGAAGCTTTCTTT. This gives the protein CASSLTYGGTEAFF.

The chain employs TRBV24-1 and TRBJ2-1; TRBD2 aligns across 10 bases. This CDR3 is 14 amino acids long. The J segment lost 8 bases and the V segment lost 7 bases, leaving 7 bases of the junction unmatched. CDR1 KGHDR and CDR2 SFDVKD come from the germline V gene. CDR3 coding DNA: TGTGCCACCAGCCAGCGGGGGGGCGGGCATGAGCAGTTCTTC. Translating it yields CATSQRGGGHEQFF.

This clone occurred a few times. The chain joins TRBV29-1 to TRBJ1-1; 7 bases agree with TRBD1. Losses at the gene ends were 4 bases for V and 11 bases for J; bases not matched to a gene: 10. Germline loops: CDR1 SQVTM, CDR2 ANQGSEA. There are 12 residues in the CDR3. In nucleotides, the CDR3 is TGCAGCGTTGGGGGTCAGGGGGTGGCGGCTTTCTTT. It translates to CSVGGQGVAAFF.

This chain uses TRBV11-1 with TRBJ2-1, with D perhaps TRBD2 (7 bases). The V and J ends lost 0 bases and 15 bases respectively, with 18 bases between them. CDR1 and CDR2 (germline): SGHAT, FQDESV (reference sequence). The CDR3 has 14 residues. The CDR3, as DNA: TGTGCCAGCAGCTTAGCGGGGGACGGGGGGCCTTCGTTCTTC. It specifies CASSLAGDGGPSFF.

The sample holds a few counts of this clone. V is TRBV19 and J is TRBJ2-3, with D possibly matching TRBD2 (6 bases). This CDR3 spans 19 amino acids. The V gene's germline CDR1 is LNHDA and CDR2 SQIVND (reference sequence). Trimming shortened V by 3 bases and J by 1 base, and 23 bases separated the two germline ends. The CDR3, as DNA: TGTGCCAGTAGTATTGGGACTTGGGCGATTGAACGAGGCACAGATACGCAGTATTTT. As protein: CASSIGTWAIERGTDTQYF.

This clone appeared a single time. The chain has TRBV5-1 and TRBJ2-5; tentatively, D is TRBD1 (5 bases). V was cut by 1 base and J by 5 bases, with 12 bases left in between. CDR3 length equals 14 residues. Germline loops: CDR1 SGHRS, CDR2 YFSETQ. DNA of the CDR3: TGCGCCAGCAGCTTGCCTAGGGGTAGCGAGACCCAGTACTTC. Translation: CASSLPRGSETQYF.

CDR3 nucleotide sequence: TGTGCCAGCACCCCTGTTGAGGGCTGGAACGAGCAGTACTTC. Translation gives CASTPVEGWNEQYF. This chain joins TRBV28 and TRBJ2-7; D perhaps matches TRBD2 (5 bases). The CDR3 has 14 residues. Per the germline V gene, CDR1 is MDHEN and CDR2 is SYDVKM. V was clipped by 7 bases and J by 5 bases, with 18 bases between them.

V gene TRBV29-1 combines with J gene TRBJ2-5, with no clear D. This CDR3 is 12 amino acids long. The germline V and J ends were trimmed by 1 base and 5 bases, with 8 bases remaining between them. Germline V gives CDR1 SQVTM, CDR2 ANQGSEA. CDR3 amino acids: CSVEGSAETQYF. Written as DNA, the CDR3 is TGCAGCGTTGAAGGCAGCGCGGAGACCCAGTACTTC.

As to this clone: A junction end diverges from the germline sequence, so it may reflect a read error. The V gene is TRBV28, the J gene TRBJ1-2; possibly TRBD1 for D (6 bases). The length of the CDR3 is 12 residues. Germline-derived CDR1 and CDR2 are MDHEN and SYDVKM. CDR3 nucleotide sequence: TGTGCCAGCAGTTCTCAAGGACAGTCTAGTTTCTTC. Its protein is CASSSQGQSSFF.

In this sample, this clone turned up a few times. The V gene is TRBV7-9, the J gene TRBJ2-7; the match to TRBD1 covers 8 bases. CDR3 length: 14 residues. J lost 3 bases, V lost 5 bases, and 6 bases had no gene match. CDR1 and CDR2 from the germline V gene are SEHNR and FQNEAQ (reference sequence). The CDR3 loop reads CASSHSGQDYEQYF. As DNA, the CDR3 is TGTGCCAGCAGCCATTCGGGACAGGACTACGAGCAGTACTTC.

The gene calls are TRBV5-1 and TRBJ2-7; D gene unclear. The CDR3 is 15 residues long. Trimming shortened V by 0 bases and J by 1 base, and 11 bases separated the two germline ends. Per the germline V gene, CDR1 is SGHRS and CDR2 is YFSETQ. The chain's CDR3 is CASSLVQPPSYEQYF. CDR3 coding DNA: TGCGCCAGCAGCTTGGTACAGCCACCTTCCTACGAGCAGTACTTC.

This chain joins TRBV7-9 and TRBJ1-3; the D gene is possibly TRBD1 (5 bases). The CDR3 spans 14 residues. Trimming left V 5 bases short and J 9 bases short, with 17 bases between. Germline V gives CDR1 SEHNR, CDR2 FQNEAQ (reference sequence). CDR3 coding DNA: TGTGCCAGCAGCCTCACAGGCCCCAGGCGCACCATATATTTT. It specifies CASSLTGPRRTIYF.

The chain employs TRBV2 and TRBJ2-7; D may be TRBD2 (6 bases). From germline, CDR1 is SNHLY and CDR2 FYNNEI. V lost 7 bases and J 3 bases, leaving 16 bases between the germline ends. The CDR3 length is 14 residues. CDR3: CASIADTLNYEQYF. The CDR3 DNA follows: TGTGCCAGCATAGCGGACACCCTAAACTACGAGCAGTACTTC.

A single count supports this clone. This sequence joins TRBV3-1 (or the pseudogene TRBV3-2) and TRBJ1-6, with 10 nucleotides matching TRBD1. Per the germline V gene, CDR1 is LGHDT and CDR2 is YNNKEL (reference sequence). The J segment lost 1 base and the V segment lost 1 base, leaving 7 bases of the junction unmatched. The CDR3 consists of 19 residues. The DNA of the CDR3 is TGTGCCAGCAGCCAAGGGGGGACAGGGGTAGGTTCCTATAATTCACCCCTCCACTTT. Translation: CASSQGGTGVGSYNSPLHF.